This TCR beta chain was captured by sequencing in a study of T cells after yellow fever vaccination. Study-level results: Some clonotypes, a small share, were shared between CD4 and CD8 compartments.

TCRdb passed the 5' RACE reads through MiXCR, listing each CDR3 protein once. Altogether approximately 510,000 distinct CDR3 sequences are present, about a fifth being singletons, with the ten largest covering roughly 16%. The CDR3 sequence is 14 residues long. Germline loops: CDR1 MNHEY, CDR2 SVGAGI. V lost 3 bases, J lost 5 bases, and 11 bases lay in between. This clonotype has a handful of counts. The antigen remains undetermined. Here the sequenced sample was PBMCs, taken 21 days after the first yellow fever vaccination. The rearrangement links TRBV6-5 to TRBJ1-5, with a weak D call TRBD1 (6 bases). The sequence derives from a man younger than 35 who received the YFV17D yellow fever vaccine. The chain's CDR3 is CASSYSRGYQPQHF. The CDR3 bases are TGTGCCAGCAGTTATAGCAGGGGATATCAGCCCCAGCATTTT.